Presented here are 17 T cell receptor beta chains from one specimen sequenced in a study of T cell changes during pregnancy in multiple sclerosis. TCRdb keeps only in-frame clones here, not all; method: immunoSEQ multiplex PCR. Seen here are more than 60,000 clones, about 91% observed once, and the top ten hold 0.29%. The sample was CD4+ T cells from peripheral blood mononuclear cells, taken in the third trimester of pregnancy. The receptors were sampled from a female donor in good health, enrolled as a control in a pregnancy study.

V is TRBV2 and J is TRBJ2-6, with D tentatively TRBD2 (6 bases). The CDR3 extends over 17 amino acids. V was clipped by 5 bases and J by 4 bases, with 18 bases between them. The germline CDR1 and CDR2 sequences are SNHLY and FYNNEI. The CDR3 protein is CASSPPGLPNGANVLTF. The CDR3 DNA is TGTGCCAGCAGTCCTCCGGGACTCCCGAACGGGGCCAACGTCCTGACTTTC. Full variable domain (remainder filled in from reference TRBV2 and TRBJ2-6): EPEVTQTPSHQVTQMGQEVILRCVPISNHLYFYWYRQILGQKVEFLVSFYNNEISEKSEIFDDQFSVERPDGSNFTLKIRSTKLEDSAMYFCASSPPGLPNGANVLTFGAGSRLTVL.

The chain is built from TRBV13 and TRBJ1-1; possibly TRBD1 for D (5 bases). CDR1 is PRHDT and CDR2 is FYEKMQ in the germline V gene (reference sequence). V gave up 0 bases and J gave up 4 bases, with 15 bases separating them. The CDR3 consists of 16 residues. The CDR3 DNA is TGTGCCAGCAGCTTAGGCTCGCTTAGGGGCGGCACTGAAGCTTTCTTT. It codes for CASSLGSLRGGTEAFF.

The V and J genes are TRBV30 and TRBJ2-5; possibly TRBD2 for D (6 bases). The CDR3 sequence is 13 residues long. Germline assignment: CDR1 GTSNPN and CDR2 SVGIG (reference sequence). The ends were cut back, 0 bases at V and 4 bases at J, with 9 bases in the middle. DNA for the CDR3: TGTGCCTGGAGTGTCGGGGGAGGAGAGACCCAGTACTTC. Translated, it gives CAWSVGGGETQYF. Drawing the rest from reference TRBV30 and TRBJ2-5, the complete variable domain is SQTIHQWPATLVQPVGSPLSLECTVEGTSNPNLYWYRQAAGRGLQLLFYSVGIGQISSEVPQNLSASRPQDRQFILSSKKLLLSDSGFYLCAWSVGGGETQYFGPGTRLLVL.

The CDR3 sequence: CASSVDLPGRDRDYGYTF. CDR3 in DNA: TGTGCCAGCAGCGTCGACCTTCCGGGTCGTGATCGGGACTATGGCTACACCTTC. This sequence joins TRBV9 and TRBJ1-2; D gene unclear. CDR3 size: 18 residues. The V end lost 2 bases, the J end lost 3 bases, and 23 bases lay between the germline ends. The germline V gene has CDR1 SGDLS and CDR2 YYNGEE.

The chain links TRBV30 to TRBJ1-1, with D hard to call. This CDR3 is 14 amino acids long. V lost 0 bases, J lost 1 base, and 9 bases lay in between. Looked up from germline, CDR1 is GTSNPN and CDR2 is SVGIG (reference sequence). In DNA, the CDR3 is TGTGCCTGGAGTGTACCGGGAGAGAACACTGAAGCTTTCTTT. Translation gives CAWSVPGENTEAFF.

The V call is TRBV4-3, the J call TRBJ2-1; 11 bases line up with TRBD1. The CDR3 spans 17 residues. V was pared by 1 base and J by 6 bases, with 8 bases of the junction left unmatched. The germline V gene has CDR1 LGHNA and CDR2 YSLEER. This chain's CDR3 is CASSQAGTGGPGNEQFF. DNA of the CDR3: TGCGCCAGCAGCCAAGCCGGGACAGGGGGGCCGGGCAATGAGCAGTTCTTC.

The chain is built from TRBV19 and TRBJ1-4, with 11 bases lining up with TRBD1. V was pared by 5 bases and J by 0 bases, with 8 bases of the junction left unmatched. Germline V gene data show CDR1 as LNHDA and CDR2 as SQIVND (reference sequence). The CDR3 loop spans 18 amino acids. DNA of the CDR3: TGTGCCAGTAGTTTACTTCCGGGACAGGGGGCAACTAATGAAAAACTGTTTTTT. It specifies CASSLLPGQGATNEKLFF.

For the CDR3, the DNA is TGTGCCAGCAGACAACAGTTACAGGGAGAAAAACTGTTTTTT. It translates to CASRQQLQGEKLFF. The J gene is TRBJ1-4, the V gene TRBV2, with a possible D match to TRBD1 (6 bases). The CDR3 is 14 amino acids. CDR1 and CDR2 (germline): SNHLY, FYNNEI. Trimming stripped 6 bases from V and 8 bases from J, with 16 bases between.

The rearrangement joins TRBV6-5 to TRBJ1-1; 9 positions agree with TRBD1. V lost 5 bases to trimming and J lost 3 bases; unmatched junction nucleotides: 7. The CDR3 is 15 amino acids. Germline V CDR1 and CDR2: MNHEY, SVGAGI. The CDR3 spells CASSPGQGLYTEAFF. The CDR3 DNA is TGTGCCAGCAGTCCGGGACAGGGTTTGTACACTGAAGCTTTCTTT.

In this sample, this clone turned up once. This rearrangement joins TRBV6-5 to TRBJ2-7; D not resolved. Deletions cut 8 bases from V and 0 bases from J, with 14 bases between. The CDR3 extends over 14 amino acids. CDR1 is MNHEY and CDR2 is SVGAGI in the germline V gene. The CDR3 coding sequence is TGTGCCAGCCAACTATCAGCGAACTCCTACGAGCAGTACTTC. Its protein product is CASQLSANSYEQYF.

CDR3 DNA: TGTGCCAGCAGCCCTAGACTAGCGGGGGGGCATGCGCAGTTCTTC. Protein product: CASSPRLAGGHAQFF. This chain connects TRBV7-3 to TRBJ2-1, with TRBD2 identical over 14 bases. Germline CDR1 is SGHTA and CDR2 is FQGTGA. CDR3 length: 15 residues. V lost 5 bases and J lost 12; bases outside the gene matches: 9.

This clone was seen more than once but under ten times. This chain links TRBV27 with TRBJ2-2; tentatively, D is TRBD1 (6 bases). The CDR3 contains 14 residues. Trimming left V 3 bases short and J 6 bases short, with 11 bases between. Looked up from germline, CDR1 is MNHEY and CDR2 is SMNVEV (reference sequence). The CDR3 sequence is CASSLDRRSGELFF. As DNA, the CDR3 is TGTGCCAGCAGTTTGGACAGAAGGTCCGGGGAGCTGTTTTTT.

The chain links TRBV29-1 to TRBJ2-3; 9 positions agree with TRBD2. Germline lookup yields CDR1 SQVTM and CDR2 ANQGSEA. V was clipped by 5 bases and J by 2 bases; unmatched bases: 14. This CDR3 spans 17 amino acids. CDR3: CSVIQPNLAGDTDTQYF. In DNA, the CDR3 is TGCAGCGTTATCCAGCCCAACTTAGCGGGAGACACAGATACGCAGTATTTT.

The chain recombines TRBV5-1 with TRBJ2-5, with 9 bases aligning to TRBD1. The J call is uncertain, as TRBJ2-7 better fits the DNA end. Germline V gene lookup returns CDR1 SGHRS and CDR2 YFSETQ. The CDR3 consists of 16 residues. CDR3 DNA: TGCGCCAGCAGCCGGCGCGGGACAGGGAGTGGGGACGAGCAGTACTTC. Protein sequence: CASSRRGTGSGDEQYF.

This chain joins TRBV4-2 and TRBJ2-4, with TRBD1 as a possible D gene (5 bases). Germline CDR1 is LGHNA and CDR2 is YNFKEQ. V lost 0 bases, J lost 1 base, and 7 bases lay in between. The CDR3 extends over 15 amino acids. Here the CDR3 reads CASSQDRVAKNIQYF. CDR3 bases: TGTGCCAGCAGCCAAGACAGGGTGGCCAAAAACATTCAGTACTTC.

This chain connects TRBV18 to TRBJ2-1, with D perhaps matching TRBD2 (6 bases). The length of the CDR3 is 18 residues. In germline, CDR1 is KGHSH, CDR2 LQKENI. Trimming removed 1 base at V and 8 bases at J, with 24 bases between. CDR3 residues: CASSPLPPGQAGLDEQFF. CDR3 nucleotide sequence: TGTGCCAGCTCACCACTTCCTCCCGGGCAGGCGGGACTGGATGAGCAGTTCTTC.

V and J are TRBV5-1 and TRBJ2-1; TRBD1 aligns across 8 bases. V shed 4 bases and J 5 bases; nucleotides not matched to a gene: 5. This CDR3 region has 14 residues. Germline values: CDR1 SGHRS, CDR2 YFSETQ. DNA of the CDR3: TGCGCCAGCAGCCAACAGGGGGACCACAATGAGCAGTTCTTC. Protein sequence: CASSQQGDHNEQFF.